Shown below are 23 T cell receptor beta chains from a single sample sequenced in a study of T cells in Graves' hyperthyroidism and ophthalmopathy. The investigators amplified TCR beta CDR3 regions from RNA transcripts. Carried out on the TCR CDR3, a first-round RT-PCR used the HTBI primer set. TCRdb reprocessed the multiplex PCR reads with MiXCR, giving one entry per CDR3 protein. The repertoire holds 600,000 to 800,000 distinct CDR3 sequences, with just over 35% as singletons. The material sequenced was blood. These receptor sequences come from a woman aged 40 to 49 with Graves' hyperthyroidism.

In its sample, this clonotype was seen many times. The J gene is TRBJ2-7, the V gene TRBV24-1, with no clear D. The CDR3 length is 14 residues. The ends were cut back, 1 base at V and 2 bases at J, with 8 bases in the middle. The germline V gene has CDR1 KGHDR and CDR2 SFDVKD. The CDR3 DNA follows: TGTGCCACCAGTGATTTCCGGCAGCCCTACGAGCAGTACTTC. Its protein product is CATSDFRQPYEQYF.

On this clonotype: A much larger clone is a single base away; this may be a read error. The chain carries TRBV7-6 and TRBJ2-7; D not resolved. The CDR3 has 13 amino acids. The germline V gene encodes CDR1 SGHVS and CDR2 FNYEAQ. Trimming left V 5 bases short and J 9 bases short, with 17 bases between. This CDR3 is CASSLGKSNGQYF. The CDR3 DNA follows: TGTGCCAGCAGCCTGGGAAAATCTAACGGGCAGTACTTC.

This clonotype was seen at least ten times. This chain connects TRBV12-3 or TRBV12-4 to TRBJ1-2; unclear D gene. CDR3 length: 14 residues. V lost 3 bases and J lost 3, with 11 bases in between. This CDR3 reads CASSFVVSDYGYTF. The CDR3 DNA sequence: TGTGCCAGCAGTTTTGTGGTTTCTGACTATGGCTACACCTTC.

The chain has TRBV18 and TRBJ2-5; perhaps TRBD2 as D (6 bases). The germline gives CDR1 KGHSH, CDR2 LQKENI. V was pared by 1 base and J by 11 bases, with 17 bases between. The length of the CDR3 is 14 residues. The CDR3 sequence: CASSPLAWGDTQYF. DNA of the CDR3: TGTGCCAGCTCACCACTAGCGTGGGGGGATACGCAGTACTTC.

The chain links TRBV7-9 to TRBJ1-4; TRBD1 matches 8 bases. V shed 4 bases, J shed 6 bases, and the junction held 4 bases outside the gene matches. Per the germline V gene, CDR1 is SEHNR and CDR2 is FQNEAQ (reference sequence). The CDR3 totals 14 residues. CDR3 nucleotides: TGTGCCAGCAGCTACCGGGGACAGGATGAAAAACTGTTTTTT. It encodes CASSYRGQDEKLFF. The full variable domain, its missing parts supplied by reference TRBV7-9 and TRBJ1-4, is DTGVSQNPRHKITKRGQNVTFRCDPISEHNRLYWYRQTLGQGPEFLTYFQNEAQLEKSRLLSDRFSAERPKGSFSTLEIQRTEQGDSAMYLCASSYRGQDEKLFFGSGTQLSVL.

The chain recombines TRBV7-8 with TRBJ1-1, with D uncertain. CDR1 SGHVS and CDR2 FQNEAQ come from the germline V gene. CDR3 length: 14 amino acids. The CDR3 protein is CVNSLRKDNTEAFF. The DNA for the CDR3 is TGTGTCAACAGCTTAAGGAAAGATAACACTGAAGCTTTCTTT.

The chain uses TRBV3-1 and TRBJ1-4; 7 bases are a match to TRBD1. From germline, CDR1 is LGHDT and CDR2 YNNKEL (reference sequence). V shed 2 bases, J shed 5 bases, and the junction held 2 bases outside the gene matches. This CDR3 is 14 amino acids long. CDR3: CASSQRTGNEKLFF. The DNA of the CDR3 is TGTGCCAGCAGCCAAAGGACAGGAAATGAAAAACTGTTTTTT.

The gene calls are TRBV5-1 and TRBJ1-1; tentative D call: TRBD1 (6 bases). CDR1 is SGHRS, CDR2 YFSETQ, per germline. Trimming shortened V by 7 bases and J by 5 bases, and 21 bases separated the two germline ends. This CDR3 spans 15 amino acids. The CDR3 sequence is CASRNPLGGGTEAFF. CDR3 DNA: TGCGCCAGCCGAAACCCACTGGGGGGCGGAACTGAAGCTTTCTTT. The full variable domain, its missing parts supplied by reference TRBV5-1 and TRBJ1-1, is KAGVTQTPRYLIKTRGQQVTLSCSPISGHRSVSWYQQTPGQGLQFLFEYFSETQRNKGNFPGRFSGRQFSNSRSEMNVSTLELGDSALYLCASRNPLGGGTEAFFGQGTRLTVV.

This clonotype was picked up a small number of times. The chain employs TRBV11-2 and TRBJ1-2, with TRBD1 as a possible D gene (6 bases). Germline V gives CDR1 SGHAT, CDR2 FQNNGV. V was shortened by 5 bases and J by 5 bases, with 15 bases between the two germline ends. CDR3 size: 14 residues. The CDR3 region is CASSLTGTIYGYTF. As DNA, the CDR3 is TGTGCCAGCAGCCTAACCGGGACAATTTATGGCTACACCTTC.

The chain carries TRBV15 and TRBJ1-2, with TRBD1 matching over 7 bases. CDR1 and CDR2 from the germline V gene are LNHNV and YYDKDF (reference sequence). The CDR3 runs 16 residues. V dropped 3 bases and J dropped 3; count of bases not matched to a gene: 10. Here the CDR3 DNA reads TGTGCCACCAGCAGTGCCGACTACAGGGGCTACTATGGCTACACCTTC. Translation: CATSSADYRGYYGYTF.

A word on this clonotype: Germline is not matched at one junction end, which may reflect a read error. The chain combines TRBV7-8 with TRBJ1-1; no clear D. The CDR3 contains 13 residues. Germline V gene sequence: CDR1 SGHVS, CDR2 FQNEAQ. This CDR3 is CPSSLDENTEAFF. CDR3 nucleotides: TGTCCCAGCAGCTTAGACGAGAACACTGAAGCTTTCTTT. Drawing the rest from reference TRBV7-8 and TRBJ1-1, the complete variable domain is GAGVSQSPRYKVAKRGQDVALRCDPISGHVSLFWYQQALGQGPEFLTYFQNEAQLDKSGLPSDRFFAERPEGSVSTLKIQRTQQEDSAVYLCPSSLDENTEAFFGQGTRLTVV.

This clonotype was detected ten times or more. The chain links TRBV2 to TRBJ1-3; 7 nucleotides line up with TRBD1. After removal of 4 bases from V and 3 bases from J, the junction contained 6 bases not matched to a gene. Germline V lookup: CDR1 SNHLY, CDR2 FYNNEI. This CDR3 region has 15 residues. The DNA for the CDR3 is TGTGCCAGCAGTGGGACAGGCCCGCTTGGAAACACCATATATTTT. Translated, it gives CASSGTGPLGNTIYF.

The sample holds a few counts of this clonotype. J is TRBJ1-2 and V is TRBV5-1; TRBD1 aligns across 9 bases. V gave up 4 bases and J gave up 3 bases; unmatched junction bases: 4. The CDR3 contains 14 residues. Germline lookup yields CDR1 SGHRS and CDR2 YFSETQ. For the CDR3, the DNA is TGCGCCAGCAGCGAACAGGGGGCGGACTATGGCTACACCTTC. Protein: CASSEQGADYGYTF.

This clonotype appeared many times. The chain combines TRBV6-4 with TRBJ1-1, with D hard to call. V lost 9 bases, J lost 4 bases, and 15 bases lay in between. The CDR3 runs to 13 residues. Germline assignment: CDR1 MRHNA and CDR2 SNTAGT. The CDR3 bases are TGTGCCAGTAAAATGGGGTTGGGCACTGAAGCTTTCTTT. Amino acids: CASKMGLGTEAFF.

Concerning this clonotype itself: A read error may explain this, as a much larger clone is one base away. The CDR3 sequence is CSAWRQSYEQYF. The CDR3 bases are TGCAGTGCGTGGAGACAGAGCTACGAGCAGTACTTC. The chain is built from TRBV20-1 and TRBJ2-7; D might be TRBD1 (5 bases). V shed 6 bases and J shed 3 bases, with 12 bases lying between them. The CDR3 spans 12 residues. The V gene's germline CDR1 is DFQATT and CDR2 SNEGSKA (reference sequence).

The rearrangement uses TRBV5-1 and TRBJ2-5, with 9 bases matching TRBD2. CDR1 is SGHRS, CDR2 YFSETQ, per germline. The ends lost 4 bases at V and 1 base at J; junction bases unmatched: 8. CDR3 length: 16 residues. The CDR3 DNA reads as TGCGCCAGCAGCCGATATGGCGGGGGGGGCCAAGAGACCCAGTACTTC. As protein: CASSRYGGGGQETQYF.

This clonotype has only a few counts. V usage is TRBV7-8 and J usage is TRBJ2-7; TRBD1 agrees at 9 bases. CDR1 and CDR2 from the germline V gene are SGHVS and FQNEAQ. The CDR3 runs to 15 residues. J lost 4 bases, V lost 6 bases, and 10 bases had no gene match. CDR3 amino acids: CASSFLGQGVYEQYF. In DNA, the CDR3 is TGTGCCAGCAGTTTCCTGGGACAGGGCGTGTACGAGCAGTACTTC.

This chain joins TRBV20-1 and TRBJ2-7, with TRBD2 identical over 8 bases. Trimming at V came to 5 bases and at J to 3 bases, leaving 15 bases not matched to a gene. Germline V lookup: CDR1 DFQATT, CDR2 SNEGSKA (reference sequence). CDR3 length: 16 amino acids. The CDR3 region is CSAAVPGTRVFYEQYF. CDR3 nucleotides: TGCAGTGCTGCCGTGCCCGGGACTAGGGTTTTCTACGAGCAGTACTTC.

The chain has TRBV29-1 and TRBJ2-1; D is unclear. The CDR3 sequence is 12 residues long. V lost 0 bases and J 10 bases, leaving 10 bases between the germline ends. Germline assignment: CDR1 SQVTM and CDR2 ANQGSEA. CDR3 sequence reads: CSVEENTVEQFF. Here the CDR3 DNA reads TGCAGCGTTGAAGAGAATACAGTAGAGCAGTTCTTC.

The V and J genes are TRBV10-1 and TRBJ1-1; D unclear. Trimming cost V 6 bases and J 1 base, with 9 bases left between them. CDR1 and CDR2 from the germline V gene are WNHNN and SYGVQD (reference sequence). The CDR3 totals 13 residues. The CDR3 is CASRSEENTEAFF. The CDR3 region has the DNA TGCGCCAGCAGGTCAGAGGAGAACACTGAAGCTTTCTTT.

This clonotype was seen at least ten times. V and J are TRBV6-2 or TRBV6-3 and TRBJ2-5, with TRBD2 identical over 11 bases. Germline V gene data show CDR1 as MNHEY and CDR2 as SVGEGT. This CDR3 is 14 amino acids long. The ends lost 5 bases at V and 7 bases at J; junction bases unmatched: 6. CDR3 sequence reads: CASSPTGTSGTQYF. The CDR3 bases are TGTGCCAGCAGTCCGACCGGGACTAGCGGGACCCAGTACTTC.

This clonotype came up many times. The CDR3 nucleotides read TGTGCCATCAGATCCGGGACAGAAGAGACCCAGTACTTC. It specifies CAIRSGTEETQYF. The rearrangement links TRBV10-3 to TRBJ2-5; 7 bases map to TRBD1. This CDR3 contains 13 residues. CDR1 ENHRY and CDR2 SYGVKD come from the germline V gene. V was clipped by 6 bases and J by 3 bases; unmatched bases: 4.

Concerning this clonotype: Possible read error: a much larger clone is one base away. The genes are TRBV12-3 or TRBV12-4 and TRBJ1-1; TRBD1 might be the D (5 bases). Between the trimmed V and J ends, which lost 5 bases and 1 base, there was a span of 11 bases. The CDR3 runs 14 residues. CDR3: CASSNRDGNTEAFF. In DNA, the CDR3 is TGTGCCAGCAGTAACCGGGACGGGAACACTGAAGCTTTCTTT.